One T cell receptor beta chain is described in this entry. Its antigen remains unknown. The sample is drawn from a study of cytomegalovirus exposure and HLA in healthy donors. Overall study results and limits: A missense DCLRE1C variant was associated with V- and J-gene trimming of TCR beta chains in a later analysis, and an independent cohort replicated the association. A later analysis showed that HLA-associated TCR beta chains had undergone more clonal expansion than equally common others. Data from an earlier analysis indicated that most TCR beta V segments were productive either about 90% or about 30% of the time.

PCR was performed using 60 Vbeta and 13 Jbeta primers. The table came from immunoSEQ multiplex PCR; TCRdb's copy has only in-frame clones and leaves some out. The repertoire consists of 60,000 or so clones, with about 85% occurring once and the leading ten covering around 11%. Germline V gene data show CDR1 as SGHTA and CDR2 as FQGTGA. This CDR3 contains 16 residues. Trimming took off 2 bases at V and 2 bases at J, with 12 bases between the two ends. Sequencing was performed on PBMCs. This sequence was found in a female donor in good health and CMV-seronegative. V and J are TRBV7-3 and TRBJ2-2; a weak D match, TRBD1 (5 bases). CDR3 nucleotides: TGTGCCAGCAGCTTAGAACCGACAGCAAACACCGGGGAGCTGTTTTTT. It codes for CASSLEPTANTGELFF.